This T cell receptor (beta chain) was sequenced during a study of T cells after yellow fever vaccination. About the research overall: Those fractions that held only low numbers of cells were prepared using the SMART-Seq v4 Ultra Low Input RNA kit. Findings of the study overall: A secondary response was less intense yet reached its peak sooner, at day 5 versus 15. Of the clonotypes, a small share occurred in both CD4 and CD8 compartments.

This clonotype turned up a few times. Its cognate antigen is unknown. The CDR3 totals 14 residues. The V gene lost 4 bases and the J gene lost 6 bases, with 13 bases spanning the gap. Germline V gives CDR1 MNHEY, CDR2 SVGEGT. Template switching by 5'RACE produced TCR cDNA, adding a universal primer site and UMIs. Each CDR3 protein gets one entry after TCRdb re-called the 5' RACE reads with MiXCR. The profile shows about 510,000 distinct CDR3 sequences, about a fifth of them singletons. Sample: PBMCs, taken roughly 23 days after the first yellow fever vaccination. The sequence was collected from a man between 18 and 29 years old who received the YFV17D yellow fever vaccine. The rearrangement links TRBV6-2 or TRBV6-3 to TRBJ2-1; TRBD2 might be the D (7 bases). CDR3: CASSFLGGPNEQFF. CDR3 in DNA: TGTGCCAGCAGTTTCCTGGGGGGGCCCAATGAGCAGTTCTTC.